Described below is a single T cell receptor beta chain sequence and its context. Its matching antigen is unknown. The source of the sample is a study of cytomegalovirus exposure and HLA in healthy donors. Findings and caveats of the study: A few CMV-associated chains were confirmed in vitro to be specific for CMV antigens. Later on, an analysis found that several of the most significant clusters appeared to be linked to common viral pathogens, which included parvovirus B19.

This CDR3 region has 16 residues. CDR1 and CDR2 from the germline V gene are SGHRS and YFSETQ. V was clipped by 4 bases and J by 12 bases; unmatched bases: 19. The PCR made use of 60 Vbeta and 13 Jbeta primers. Measured with immunoSEQ multiplex PCR; TCRdb has only the in-frame clones, and not every one. The sample records about 100,000 clones, roughly 75% being singletons. V is TRBV5-1 and J is TRBJ2-1; 7 nucleotides align to TRBD2. This sequence originates from a woman in her 40s in good health and CMV-seronegative. Specimen: PBMCs. The chain's CDR3 is CASSLAGGRALTPQFF. The DNA of the CDR3 is TGCGCCAGCAGCCTCGCAGGTGGGAGGGCCCTCACCCCGCAGTTCTTC.